This T cell receptor (beta chain) was captured in a study of blood T cell repertoires in COVID-19 (dated by TCRdb to the early 2020s). A note on the overall study: Collaborator samples came from the United States, Italy and Spain and covered acute and convalescent phases of COVID-19. The material from the prospective study consisted of cDNA or gDNA derived from T cells, B-cell-depleted T cells, or PBMCs. Subjects who had been exposed to COVID-19, were actively infected with it, or had recovered from it provided the deeply sampled blood TCRbeta repertoires that made up the dataset. A freely available public database, intended as a resource for researchers studying the immune response to SARS-CoV-2, is where the repertoires were released. Samples were obtained from the ongoing ImmuneRACE study (first 160 participants) and from roughly 1,300 subjects provided by 6 global collaborators. A de-identified subject ID, COVID-19 status, age in years and sex were almost always included in the sample metadata. Where HLA class I and class II types were available, the types were taken from metadata supplied by the sample provider, not from assay-based typing. The paper's findings and limits, for the study overall: The quantity of clinical and demographic metadata differed by source and by participant and was supplied without curation.

TCRbeta CDR3 regions were amplified from genomic DNA using the immunoSEQ Assay, a bias-controlled multiplex PCR. Per the original workflow: Within the assay, amplification of reference gene primers was used to estimate how many nucleated cells each sample contained. To quantify the absolute abundance of each unique TCRbeta CDR3 rearrangement, sequence reads were collapsed and filtered. For each sample, productive Simpson clonality was calculated by taking the square root of Simpson's diversity index across productive rearrangements. The source is immuneACCESS, and TCRdb retained only in-frame sequences with V and J called. Part of the clones is not carried over; for the studies checked, unresolved V genes explain less than half of this, and the remainder is unexplained. Clonal size and the V and J genes are those of that table, whereas D and trimming came from the DNA. The sample includes roughly 60,000 clones, with approximately 80% observed a single time. The ten largest clonotypes hold approximately 3.5% of the sample.

This clone was found a few times. Its antigen is still unknown. Per-base qualities were not stored, and no clone one base away is much larger. Collaborating institutions collected whole blood in K2EDTA tubes following their own protocols. Collaborator samples were shipped for TCRbeta analysis as frozen whole blood, isolated PBMCs, or DNA extracted from either sample type. The sequenced sample consisted of peripheral blood. The TCR sequence derives from a woman aged 80 or over with acute or convalescent COVID-19.

The CDR3 region has the sequence CAWRGQGNEQFF. In nucleotide form, the sequence is TGTGCCTGGAGGGGGCAGGGCAATGAGCAGTTCTTC. This receptor chain uses TRBV30 and TRBJ2-1; the D segment could be TRBD1, given 5 matching bases. The germline V gene (reference sequence) supplies CDR1 GTSNPN and CDR2 SVGIG. Between the V and J ends, shortened by 3 bases and 6 bases respectively, the junction contains 9 bases. There are 12 amino acids in the CDR3, from cysteine to phenylalanine inclusive. Only CDR3 DNA is held: 36 bases, read in frame from base 1.